This T cell receptor (beta chain) was retrieved from a study of T cells after yellow fever vaccination. This clonotype has a handful of counts. Antigen specificity is unknown. The CDR3 is made up of 12 amino acids. Trimming removed 8 bases at V and 1 base at J, with 8 bases between. CDR1 SGHTA and CDR2 FQGNSA come from the germline V gene. Study-wide results and caveats: Sorted repertoires could include abundant contaminating clonotypes from bulk cells. Although the secondary response was weaker, it peaked faster, at day 5 versus 15. Booster samples showed a return of most primary-vaccination clones (roughly 96% CD4, 70% to 90% CD8).

Template-switching 5'RACE yielded the TCR cDNA; a universal primer site and UMIs were added in the process. TCRdb re-called the 5' RACE reads with MiXCR, one entry per CDR3 protein. The sample includes about 260,000 distinct CDR3 sequences, around 4.9% of them seen just once. Here the sequenced sample was CD4+ T cells sorted from PBMCs, taken on the day of the yellow fever booster vaccination. The chain is built from TRBV7-2 and TRBJ1-1, with D possibly matching TRBD1 (6 bases). The sequence derives from a man aged 18 to 29 who received the YFV17D yellow fever vaccine. Here the CDR3 DNA reads TGTGCCAGCGGGGGGCGGAACACTGAAGCTTTCTTT. The encoded protein is CASGGRNTEAFF.